This record looks at one T cell receptor beta chain sequence and its context. One junction end does not reproduce the germline sequence, and a read error may be involved. The data stem from a study of blood T cell repertoires in COVID-19. Turning to the study itself: Specimens from acute and convalescent COVID-19 originated in the United States, Italy and Spain. In each case, the material was cDNA or gDNA derived from T cells, B-cell-depleted T cells, or PBMCs.

As handled by the study authors: It was from reference gene primer amplification that nucleated cell counts were estimated. Here immunoSEQ multiplex PCR was the method, and the copy in TCRdb shows in-frame clones only, minus some. The V and J calls and clone size are taken from that table; D and trimming were inferred from the DNA. The sample holds 40,000 to 55,000 clones, more than 70% seen once. Germline assignment: CDR1 LGHDT and CDR2 YNNKEL (reference sequence). The CDR3 is made up of 13 amino acids. The chain has TRBV3-1 (or the pseudogene TRBV3-2) and TRBJ1-2; 7 nucleotides agree with TRBD1. What was sequenced was peripheral blood. This receptor was taken from a human donor in a cohort sampled during active COVID-19. The CDR3 DNA sequence: TGTGCCAGCAGCGAAGAGACAGGGTATGGCTACACCTTC. Translating gives CASSEETGYGYTF.